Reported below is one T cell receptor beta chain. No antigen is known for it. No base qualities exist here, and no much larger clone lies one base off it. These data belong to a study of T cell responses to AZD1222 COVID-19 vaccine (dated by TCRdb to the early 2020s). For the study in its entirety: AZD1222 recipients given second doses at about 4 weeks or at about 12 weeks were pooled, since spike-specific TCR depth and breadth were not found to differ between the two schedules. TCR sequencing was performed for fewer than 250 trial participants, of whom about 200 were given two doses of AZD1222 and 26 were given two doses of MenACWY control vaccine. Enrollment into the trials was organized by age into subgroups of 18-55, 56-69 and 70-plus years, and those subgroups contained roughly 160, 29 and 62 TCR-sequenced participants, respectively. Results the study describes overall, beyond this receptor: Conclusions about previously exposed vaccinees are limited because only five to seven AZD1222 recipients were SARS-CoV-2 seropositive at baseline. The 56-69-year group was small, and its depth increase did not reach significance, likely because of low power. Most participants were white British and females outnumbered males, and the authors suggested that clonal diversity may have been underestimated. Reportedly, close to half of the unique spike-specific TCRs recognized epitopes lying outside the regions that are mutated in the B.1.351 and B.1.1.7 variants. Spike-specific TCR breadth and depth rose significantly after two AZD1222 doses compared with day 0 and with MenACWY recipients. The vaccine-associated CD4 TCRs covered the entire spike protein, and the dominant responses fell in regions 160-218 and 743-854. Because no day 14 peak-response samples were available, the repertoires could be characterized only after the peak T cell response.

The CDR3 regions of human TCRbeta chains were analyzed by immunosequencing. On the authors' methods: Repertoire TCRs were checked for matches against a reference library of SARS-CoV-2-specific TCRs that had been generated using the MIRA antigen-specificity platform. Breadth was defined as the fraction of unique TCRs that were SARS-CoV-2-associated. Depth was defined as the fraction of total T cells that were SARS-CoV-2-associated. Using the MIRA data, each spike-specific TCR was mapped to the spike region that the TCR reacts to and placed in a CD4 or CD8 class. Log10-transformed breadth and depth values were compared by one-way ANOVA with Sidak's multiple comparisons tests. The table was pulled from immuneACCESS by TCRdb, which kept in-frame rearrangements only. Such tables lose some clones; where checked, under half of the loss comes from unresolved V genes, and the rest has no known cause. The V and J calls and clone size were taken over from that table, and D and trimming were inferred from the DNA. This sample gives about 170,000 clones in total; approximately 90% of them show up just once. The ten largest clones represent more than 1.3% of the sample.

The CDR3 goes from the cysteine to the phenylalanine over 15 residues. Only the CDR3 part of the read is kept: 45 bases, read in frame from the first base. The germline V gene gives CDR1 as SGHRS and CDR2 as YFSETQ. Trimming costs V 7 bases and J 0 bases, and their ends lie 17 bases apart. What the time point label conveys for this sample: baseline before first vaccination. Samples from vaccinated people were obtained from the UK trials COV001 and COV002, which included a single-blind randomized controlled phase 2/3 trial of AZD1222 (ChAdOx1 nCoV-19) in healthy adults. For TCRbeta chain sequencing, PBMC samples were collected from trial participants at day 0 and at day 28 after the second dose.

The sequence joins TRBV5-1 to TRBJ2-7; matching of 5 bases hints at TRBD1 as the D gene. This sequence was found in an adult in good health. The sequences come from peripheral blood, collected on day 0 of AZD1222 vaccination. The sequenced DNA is TGCGCCAGCTCCCTGCTGTGGGGCTCCTCCTACGAGCAGTACTTC. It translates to CASSLLWGSSYEQYF.